These 30 T cell receptor beta chains were all obtained from the same sample, sequenced in a study of blood T cells in healthy people across ages. Next came a second PCR, run for about 7 to 12 cycles, which used a sample-barcoded 5' primer along with a J-beta primer mix. TCRdb fed the 5' RACE reads into MiXCR, producing one record per CDR3 protein. The repertoire holds roughly 1,800,000 distinct CDR3 sequences, 49% seen once, with 2.1% in the top ten. The sample consisted of blood. These receptors all stem from a woman aged 40-49 years in good health.

The chain recombines TRBV10-3 with TRBJ1-5, with 8 bases aligning to TRBD1. V gave up 10 bases and J gave up 1 base; unmatched junction bases: 9. CDR3 length: 15 amino acids. CDR1 is ENHRY and CDR2 is SYGVKD in the germline V gene. The CDR3 bases are TGTGCCAGCGGACAGGGCGTTGGGAGCAATCAGCCCCAGCATTTT. Its protein product is CASGQGVGSNQPQHF.

This clonotype was seen a few times. The rearrangement links TRBV13 to TRBJ2-5, with D uncertain. CDR3 length equals 14 residues. Germline values: CDR1 PRHDT, CDR2 FYEKMQ (reference sequence). V was pared by 6 bases and J by 2 bases, with 13 bases between. CDR3 nucleotide sequence: TGTGCCAGCAGTGAACGGGCCTTACAAGAGACCCAGTACTTC. This codes for CASSERALQETQYF.

This sequence joins TRBV27 and TRBJ1-2, with unresolved D. The CDR3 runs to 16 residues. V shed 5 bases and J shed 2 bases, with 18 bases lying between them. The germline CDR1 and CDR2 sequences are MNHEY and SMNVEV (reference sequence). CDR3 DNA sequence: TGTGCCAGCAGTCTTTCGGGCCTGGAGGCGAACTATGGCTACACCTTC. Its translation is CASSLSGLEANYGYTF.

This rearrangement joins TRBV6-2 or TRBV6-3 to TRBJ2-3, with no clear D. There are 18 residues in the CDR3. V was shortened by 6 bases and J by 0 bases, with 22 bases between the two germline ends. The germline V gene has CDR1 MNHEY and CDR2 SVGEGT. CDR3 protein: CASSSERGQSTSTDTQYF. CDR3 DNA: TGTGCCAGCAGCTCCGAGCGAGGCCAGTCGACTAGCACAGATACGCAGTATTTT.

The chain employs TRBV20-1 and TRBJ2-1; TRBD1 or TRBD2 may be the D gene (5 bases each). The CDR3 runs to 13 residues. From germline, CDR1 is DFQATT and CDR2 SNEGSKA (reference sequence). Between the trimmed V and J ends, which lost 1 base and 8 bases, there was a span of 12 bases. The CDR3 DNA follows: TGCAGTGCTAGAGGATGGGACCCAGATGAGCAGTTCTTC. Protein product: CSARGWDPDEQFF.

The V call is TRBV12-3 or TRBV12-4, the J call TRBJ1-6; maybe TRBD1 (6 bases). Trimming removed 5 bases from V and 4 bases from J, with 9 bases in between. The CDR3 has 14 residues. CDR3 sequence reads: CASSPQGYNSPLHF. The CDR3 region has the DNA TGTGCCAGCAGTCCCCAGGGGTATAATTCACCCCTCCACTTT.

This clonotype was seen a few times. The rearrangement links TRBV7-2 to TRBJ1-6; D not resolved. This CDR3 has 17 residues. V dropped 1 base and J dropped 0 bases, with 10 bases sitting between them. Germline loops: CDR1 SGHTA, CDR2 FQGNSA. CDR3 region: CASSLGFGSSYNSPLHF. CDR3 coding DNA: TGTGCCAGCAGCTTAGGTTTTGGTAGCTCCTATAATTCACCCCTCCACTTT. The whole variable domain, remainder taken from reference TRBV7-2 and TRBJ1-6, is GAGVSQSPSNKVTEKGKDVELRCDPISGHTALYWYRQSLGQGLEFLIYFQGNSAPDKSGLPSDRFSAERTGGSVSTLTIQRTQQEDSAVYLCASSLGFGSSYNSPLHFGNGTRLTVT.

The V gene is TRBV28, the J gene TRBJ2-3, with unresolved D. CDR1 and CDR2 (germline): MDHEN, SYDVKM. The CDR3 consists of 16 residues. V lost 3 bases and J 0 bases, leaving 13 bases between the germline ends. The DNA of the CDR3 is TGTGCCAGCAGTTTTCCTTTCCCGGGCAGCACAGATACGCAGTATTTT. Protein sequence: CASSFPFPGSTDTQYF.

The chain joins TRBV6-1 to TRBJ1-5; D call uncertain. The CDR3 has 13 residues. The ends were cut back, 8 bases at V and 2 bases at J, with 10 bases in the middle. Germline V gives CDR1 MNHNS, CDR2 SASEGT. The CDR3 sequence: CASAPSRNQPQHF. As DNA, the CDR3 is TGTGCCAGCGCCCCTAGCCGCAATCAGCCCCAGCATTTT.

The chain recombines TRBV27 with TRBJ1-2, with D possibly TRBD1 on 6 matching bases. This CDR3 has 15 residues. The germline CDR1 and CDR2 sequences are MNHEY and SMNVEV (reference sequence). V was pared by 4 bases and J by 2 bases, with 14 bases between. CDR3 nucleotide sequence: TGTGCCAGCAGTTCTCTCGGGACACCCAACTATGGCTACACCTTC. It is translated as CASSSLGTPNYGYTF.

DNA for the CDR3: TGTGCCAGCAGCTTTCCCGGGACTAGCGGCTACGAGCAGTACTTC. Translating gives CASSFPGTSGYEQYF. The rearrangement links TRBV11-2 to TRBJ2-7; 11 bases are a match to TRBD2. The CDR3 spans 15 residues. Trimming cost V 3 bases and J 3 bases; bases outside gene matches: 4. Germline loops: CDR1 SGHAT, CDR2 FQNNGV.

This clonotype came up many times. The V gene is TRBV29-1, the J gene TRBJ2-7; D unclear. Germline CDR1 reads SQVTM; CDR2 reads ANQGSEA. CDR3 length: 11 amino acids. With 1 base removed from V and 6 bases from J, the gap between germline ends came to 7 bases. In DNA form, the CDR3 reads TGCAGCGTTGAAGTACTTCGCGAGCAGTACTTC. Protein product: CSVEVLREQYF.

The chain joins TRBV4-2 to TRBJ1-6; D ambiguous. V was pared by 0 bases and J by 7 bases, with 13 bases between. Per the germline V gene, CDR1 is LGHNA and CDR2 is YNFKEQ. The CDR3 covers 16 residues. The CDR3 coding sequence is TGTGCCAGCAGCCAAGAATGGGAGACACGGAATTCACCCCTCCACTTT. Translating it yields CASSQEWETRNSPLHF.

The rearrangement joins TRBV20-1 to TRBJ2-1; the D gene is possibly TRBD1 (6 bases). Germline CDR1 and CDR2: DFQATT and SNEGSKA (reference sequence). CDR3 length equals 13 residues. Trimming pared 1 base from V and 2 bases from J, leaving 6 bases between. CDR3 protein: CSARGQAYNEQFF. In DNA, the CDR3 is TGCAGTGCTAGAGGACAGGCCTACAATGAGCAGTTCTTC.

The V and J genes are TRBV7-2 and TRBJ2-5; D possibly corresponds to TRBD1 (5 bases). Trimming stripped 5 bases from V and 5 bases from J, with 15 bases between. The CDR3 runs 14 residues. Per the germline V gene, CDR1 is SGHTA and CDR2 is FQGNSA. The CDR3 DNA reads as TGTGCCAGCAGCACCTCTGGTCCAGGGGAGACCCAGTACTTC. This codes for CASSTSGPGETQYF.

The chain links TRBV7-3 to TRBJ2-3, with TRBD1 matching over 8 bases. The V segment lost 5 bases and the J segment 5 bases; nucleotides outside the gene matches: 9. This CDR3 contains 15 residues. The germline V gene has CDR1 SGHTA and CDR2 FQGTGA. CDR3 sequence reads: CASSKLGQVKDTQYF. DNA for the CDR3: TGTGCCAGCAGCAAGCTGGGACAGGTCAAAGATACGCAGTATTTT. Based on the CDR3 plus reference TRBV7-3 and TRBJ2-3, the full variable domain is GAGVSQTPSNKVTEKGKYVELRCDPISGHTALYWYRQSLGQGPEFLIYFQGTGAADDSGLPNDRFFAVRPEGSVSTLKIQRTERGDSAVYLCASSKLGQVKDTQYFGPGTRLTVL.

About this clonotype itself: The junction departs from germline at one end; a sequencing error may be responsible. This chain uses TRBV4-2 with TRBJ2-1; TRBD1 is a possible D gene (5 bases). Germline values: CDR1 LGHNA, CDR2 YNFKEQ. The CDR3 has 13 amino acids. The CDR3 nucleotides read TGTGCCAGCAGCTCTGGACAATACAAGGAGCAGTTCTTC. Translation: CASSSGQYKEQFF.

This clonotype has just a few counts. The chain employs TRBV6-2 or TRBV6-3 and TRBJ2-3; TRBD1 might be the D (7 bases). The germline gives CDR1 MNHEY, CDR2 SVGEGT. The CDR3 runs to 18 residues. V was shortened by 0 bases and J by 0 bases, with 16 bases between the two germline ends. The CDR3, as DNA: TGTGCCAGCAGTTACTCGAGGTCGACAGGGACTAGCACAGATACGCAGTATTTT. This gives the protein CASSYSRSTGTSTDTQYF.

This chain links TRBV12-3 or TRBV12-4 with TRBJ1-5, with TRBD1 as a possible D gene (6 bases). The CDR3 is 13 residues long. Trimming shortened V by 5 bases and J by 7 bases, and 12 bases separated the two germline ends. The CDR3 spells CASSAGEWQPQHF. Written as DNA, the CDR3 is TGTGCCAGCAGTGCAGGGGAGTGGCAGCCCCAGCATTTT.

J is TRBJ2-1 and V is TRBV5-1; no clear D. With 0 bases removed from V and 8 bases from J, the gap between germline ends came to 12 bases. Germline V gene data show CDR1 as SGHRS and CDR2 as YFSETQ. CDR3 length: 14 residues. CDR3 nucleotides: TGCGCCAGCAGCTTGGGACCTTTCGTCCATGAGCAGTTCTTC. Its protein is CASSLGPFVHEQFF.

This chain links TRBV7-2 with TRBJ2-3; 9 bases map to TRBD2. The CDR3 length is 15 residues. Looked up from germline, CDR1 is SGHTA and CDR2 is FQGNSA. V lost 6 bases and J lost 6; bases outside the gene matches: 10. The CDR3 here is CASSSSGGRVDTQYF. The CDR3, as DNA: TGTGCCAGCAGTTCCAGCGGGGGGCGGGTGGATACGCAGTATTTT.

The chain links TRBV5-6 to TRBJ2-1; D may match TRBD1 or TRBD2 (5 bases each). The V gene lost 6 bases and the J gene lost 0 bases, with 16 bases spanning the gap. Germline CDR1 is SGHDT and CDR2 is YYEEEE. The CDR3 loop spans 16 amino acids. CDR3 region: CASTTRWGNSYNEQFF. CDR3 sequence (DNA): TGTGCCAGCACCACCCGATGGGGGAACTCCTACAATGAGCAGTTCTTC. Variable domain in full (rest from reference TRBV5-6 and TRBJ2-1): DAGVTQSPTHLIKTRGQQVTLRCSPKSGHDTVSWYQQALGQGPQFIFQYYEEEERQRGNFPDRFSGHQFPNYSSELNVNALLLGDSALYLCASTTRWGNSYNEQFFGPGTRLTVL.

CDR3 amino acids: CASSDRAGSSYEQYF. The CDR3, as DNA: TGTGCCAGCAGTGACCGGGCAGGGAGCTCCTACGAGCAGTACTTC. J is TRBJ2-7 and V is TRBV6-1, with D perhaps being TRBD1 or TRBD2 (5 bases each). Germline CDR1 MNHNS, CDR2 SASEGT. V lost 3 bases to trimming and J lost 0 bases, with 12 bases between them. The length of the CDR3 is 15 residues.

Only a few counts were recorded for this clonotype. This chain uses TRBV4-2 with TRBJ1-2; D is possibly TRBD1 (6 bases). Germline V CDR1 and CDR2: LGHNA, YNFKEQ. V was trimmed by 0 bases and J by 5 bases, leaving 16 bases between them. This CDR3 is 16 amino acids long. CDR3 in amino acids: CASSQDAGAGAYGYTF. In DNA form, the CDR3 reads TGTGCCAGCAGCCAAGACGCAGGGGCCGGAGCATATGGCTACACCTTC.

The chain employs TRBV29-1 and TRBJ2-7; 7 bases agree with TRBD1. Trimming cost V 7 bases and J 2 bases; bases outside gene matches: 2. This CDR3 comprises 11 residues. Germline V gene sequence: CDR1 SQVTM, CDR2 ANQGSEA. This chain's CDR3 is CSAGTAYEQYF. The DNA of the CDR3 is TGCAGCGCGGGGACAGCCTACGAGCAGTACTTC.

A single count supports this clonotype. The CDR3 region has the DNA TGTGCCAGCACCGCCGATGGCAGGGGGCTCAGGGGCTACACCTTC. Translated, it gives CASTADGRGLRGYTF. The chain is built from TRBV6-5 and TRBJ1-2, with 8 bases that match TRBD1. CDR3 size: 15 residues. Germline CDR1 is MNHEY and CDR2 is SVGAGI. Trimming took 7 bases from V and 8 from J; bases not matched to a gene: 15.

The CDR3 protein is CASNHRDFPDTQYF. DNA of the CDR3: TGTGCCAGCAACCACAGGGATTTCCCAGATACGCAGTATTTT. The rearrangement links TRBV7-9 to TRBJ2-3; the D gene is possibly TRBD1 (6 bases). The CDR3 loop spans 14 amino acids. Deletions cut 7 bases from V and 4 bases from J, with 15 bases between. Germline V CDR1 and CDR2: SEHNR, FQNEAQ (reference sequence).

The genes are TRBV18 and TRBJ1-2; no reliable D call. This CDR3 has 13 amino acids. The ends were cut back, 3 bases at V and 6 bases at J, with 11 bases in the middle. Germline loops: CDR1 KGHSH, CDR2 LQKENI. CDR3 coding DNA: TGTGCCAGCTCACCCGGGATTAGGGATGGCTACACCTTC. Translation gives CASSPGIRDGYTF.

In its sample, this clonotype was seen a few times. The chain recombines TRBV7-2 with TRBJ1-2; 7 bases agree with TRBD1. Looked up from germline, CDR1 is SGHTA and CDR2 is FQGNSA. The CDR3 runs to 17 residues. Trimming at V came to 5 bases and at J to 0 bases, leaving 12 bases not matched to a gene. CDR3 sequence: CASSPPFRQGTNYGYTF. The DNA of the CDR3 is TGTGCCAGCAGCCCTCCTTTTAGACAGGGAACTAACTATGGCTACACCTTC.

As DNA, the CDR3 is TGCGCCAGCAGCCAATCCTTAGGACAGCACGAGCAGTACTTC. It translates to CASSQSLGQHEQYF. This chain joins TRBV4-3 and TRBJ2-7; a possible D gene is TRBD1 (6 bases). The ends were cut back, 2 bases at V and 5 bases at J, with 13 bases in the middle. This CDR3 has 14 amino acids. Germline CDR1 is LGHNA and CDR2 is YSLEER.